The entry below describes one TCR beta chain. The antigen remains unidentified. This entry comes from a study of cytomegalovirus exposure and HLA in healthy donors. Broader study findings: Researchers reported that a few CMV-associated chains were confirmed in vitro as CMV antigen-specific.

The CDR3 sequence is 17 residues long. Trimming removed 1 base from V and 5 bases from J, with 21 bases in between. The germline V gene has CDR1 ENHRY and CDR2 SYGVKD. TCRdb's copy holds only in-frame clones and misses some; the assay was immunoSEQ multiplex PCR. The sample comprises 200,000 to 250,000 clones, around four fifths of which are singletons, and more than 12% rests with the top ten. This receptor was obtained from a woman aged 25 to 39 in good health and CMV-seropositive. The source material was PBMCs. The rearrangement links TRBV10-3 to TRBJ2-7, with D possibly being TRBD1 (5 bases). For the CDR3, the DNA is TGTGCCATCAGTGAGTATGGATTGGGCAGGGTAAATGACGAGCAGTACTTC. It translates to CAISEYGLGRVNDEQYF.